Presented here are 25 T cell receptor beta chains from one specimen sequenced in a study of blood T cells in healthy people across ages. Together with a sample-barcoded 5' primer, a J-beta primer mix was included in a second PCR lasting roughly 6 to 12 cycles. Via MiXCR, TCRdb re-called the 5' RACE reads, giving one row per CDR3 protein. The table lists some 1.5 million distinct CDR3 sequences, 28% of them singletons. Source material: blood. These receptors were collected from a woman aged 25-40 years in good health.

The V call is TRBV9, the J call TRBJ2-3, with TRBD2 identical over 8 bases. The CDR3 runs to 19 residues. J was trimmed by 0 bases and V by 0 bases; bases with no gene match: 12. Germline assignment: CDR1 SGDLS and CDR2 YYNGEE. The CDR3 loop reads CASSVGGVGLAGSTDTQYF. The CDR3 DNA reads as TGTGCCAGCAGCGTAGGAGGGGTAGGGCTAGCGGGCAGCACAGATACGCAGTATTTT.

This clonotype was seen ten or more times. CDR3 loop: CASSWSLKVPYNEQFF. The CDR3 region has the DNA TGTGCCAGCAGTTGGAGTTTGAAGGTACCCTACAATGAGCAGTTCTTC. V usage is TRBV12-3 or TRBV12-4 and J usage is TRBJ2-1; no definite D call. The length of the CDR3 is 16 residues. The ends were cut back, 4 bases at V and 2 bases at J, with 15 bases in the middle.

The gene calls are TRBV12-3 or TRBV12-4 and TRBJ2-7; D perhaps matches TRBD2 (6 bases). The CDR3 is made up of 15 amino acids. Trimming removed 6 bases at V and 7 bases at J, with 22 bases between. The CDR3 is CASSPSGGLGREQYF. The DNA for the CDR3 is TGTGCCAGCAGCCCCTCAGGAGGGTTAGGGCGGGAGCAGTACTTC.

Of note for this clonotype: Just one base apart from a much larger clone, this may be a read error. The chain uses TRBV20-1 and TRBJ2-3; perhaps TRBD1 as D (6 bases). The CDR3 runs to 13 residues. In germline, CDR1 is DFQATT, CDR2 SNEGSKA (reference sequence). CDR3 region: CSARLTGTDAQYF. The DNA for the CDR3 is TGCAGTGCCCGACTGACAGGAACAGATGCGCAGTATTTT.

This clonotype was observed a handful of times. V gene TRBV30 combines with J gene TRBJ2-1; TRBD1 aligns across 7 bases. CDR1 GTSNPN and CDR2 SVGIG come from the germline V gene (reference sequence). The CDR3 has 13 residues. The V and J ends lost 3 bases and 11 bases, in that order; junction bases with no gene match: 10. The CDR3 DNA sequence: TGTGCCTGGAGGATTACAGGGGCGCATCAGCAGTTCTTC. It encodes CAWRITGAHQQFF.

This clonotype was detected ten times or more. V is TRBV12-3 or TRBV12-4 and J is TRBJ2-7; 7 nucleotides line up with TRBD2. V trimming: 6 bases; J trimming: 1 base; junction bases outside the gene matches: 6. CDR3 length equals 14 residues. The CDR3 coding sequence is TGTGCCAGCAGCTTTGCTAGCGGATCCTACGAGCAGTACTTC. Its translation: CASSFASGSYEQYF.

Only a few counts were recorded for this clonotype. The chain combines TRBV20-1 with TRBJ1-6; D unresolved. CDR3 length: 13 residues. V was trimmed by 1 base and J by 5 bases, leaving 6 bases between them. CDR1 and CDR2 (germline): DFQATT, SNEGSKA (reference sequence). The CDR3 coding sequence is TGCAGTGCTAGAGTTGCAAATAATTCACCCCTCCACTTT. It codes for CSARVANNSPLHF.

This clonotype was detected only a few times. The chain links TRBV12-3 or TRBV12-4 to TRBJ2-7; D perhaps matches TRBD1 (6 bases). V was pared by 6 bases and J by 5 bases, with 20 bases between. The CDR3 contains 15 residues. CDR3 loop: CASSRRDTAPNEQYF. CDR3 in DNA: TGTGCCAGCAGCCGCCGGGACACAGCCCCAAACGAGCAGTACTTC.

This clonotype was seen ten or more times. V is TRBV20-1 and J is TRBJ1-5; D unclear. The CDR3 extends over 10 amino acids. From germline, CDR1 is DFQATT and CDR2 SNEGSKA (reference sequence). Trimming pared 6 bases from V and 3 bases from J, leaving 3 bases between. CDR3: CSAFNQPQHF. The DNA of the CDR3 is TGCAGTGCCTTCAATCAGCCCCAGCATTTT.

This clonotype occurred a few times. The chain carries TRBV3-1 and TRBJ1-4, with D possibly matching TRBD1 (5 bases). Per germline, CDR1 LGHDT and CDR2 YNNKEL (reference sequence). This CDR3 has 14 amino acids. Trimming cost V 6 bases and J 8 bases, with 16 bases left between them. Here the CDR3 reads CASRHHQGGEKLFF. DNA of the CDR3: TGTGCCAGCAGACACCACCAGGGAGGCGAAAAACTGTTTTTT. The whole variable domain, remainder taken from reference TRBV3-1 and TRBJ1-4, is DTAVSQTPKYLVTQMGNDKSIKCEQNLGHDTMYWYKQDSKKFLKIMFSYNNKELIINETVPNRFSPKSPDKAHLNLHINSLELGDSAVYFCASRHHQGGEKLFFGSGTQLSVL.

The chain is built from TRBV5-6 and TRBJ1-2, with 12 bases fitting TRBD1. This CDR3 has 18 residues. The J segment lost 3 bases and the V segment lost 3 bases, leaving 12 bases of the junction unmatched. Germline V gene sequence: CDR1 SGHDT, CDR2 YYEEEE. DNA for the CDR3: TGTGCCAGCAGCTCGCCCCTGGGACAGGGGGCTTCGGACTATGGCTACACCTTC. It yields the protein CASSSPLGQGASDYGYTF.

The chain links TRBV2 to TRBJ1-4, with no clear D. V lost 2 bases, J lost 7 bases, and 11 bases lay in between. Germline lookup yields CDR1 SNHLY and CDR2 FYNNEI. The CDR3 is 14 amino acids. CDR3 bases: TGTGCCAGCAGTGAAATCAACGGTCCTGAAAAACTGTTTTTT. Its protein is CASSEINGPEKLFF.

Comment on this clonotype: One base away lies a much larger clone, so this may be a sequencing read error. The chain has TRBV5-1 and TRBJ2-4; 7 bases are shared with TRBD2. Trimming cost V 1 base and J 16 bases; bases outside gene matches: 17. The CDR3 runs to 15 residues. CDR1 and CDR2 (germline): SGHRS, YFSETQ. Written as DNA, the CDR3 is TGCGCCAGCAGCTTGTCCCCTAGCGGCCAAGAGACCCACTACTTC. This translates into CASSLSPSGQETHYF. Combining the CDR3 with reference TRBV5-1 and TRBJ2-4 gives the whole variable domain KAGVTQTPRYLIKTRGQQVTLSCSPISGHRSVSWYQQTPGQGLQFLFEYFSETQRNKGNFPGRFSGRQFSNSRSEMNVSTLELGDSALYLCASSLSPSGQETHYFGAGTRLSVL.

This clonotype was recorded once. Relative to the germline gene, one junction end is altered; a read error may explain this. The J gene is TRBJ2-7, the V gene TRBV28; 10 nucleotides match TRBD2. Judging by the DNA end, TRBJ2-1 fits better; the J call may be wrong. CDR3 length: 16 residues. Germline V gene data show CDR1 as MDHEN and CDR2 as SYDVKM. The CDR3 here is CTSSFLSGGALNEQFF. DNA for the CDR3: TGTACCAGCAGTTTCCTAAGCGGGGGGGCCCTGAATGAGCAGTTCTTC.

V gene TRBV20-1 combines with J gene TRBJ1-4; the D is unclear. From germline, CDR1 is DFQATT and CDR2 SNEGSKA (reference sequence). Trimming left V 3 bases short and J 5 bases short, with 10 bases between. CDR3 size: 13 residues. In nucleotides, the CDR3 is TGCAGTGCTAGCCGGACCTTAAATGAAAAACTGTTTTTT. Translated, it gives CSASRTLNEKLFF.

This clonotype showed up just a few times. This chain uses TRBV5-4 with TRBJ1-6; TRBD1 matches at 9 bases. The germline CDR1 and CDR2 sequences are SGHNT and YYREEE (reference sequence). CDR3 length: 18 residues. The V and J ends lost 4 bases and 6 bases, in that order; junction bases with no gene match: 14. CDR3 residues: CASSPSPGTGPRNSPLHF. DNA of the CDR3: TGTGCCAGCAGCCCTTCCCCCGGGACAGGGCCCCGTAATTCACCCCTCCACTTT.

Notes on this clonotype: One base away lies a much larger clone, so this may be a sequencing read error. The chain employs TRBV20-1 and TRBJ2-1; D unclear. CDR1 and CDR2 from the germline V gene are DFQATT and SNEGSKA (reference sequence). The CDR3 length is 11 residues. This CDR3 reads CSAGPRHEHFF. The CDR3 DNA sequence: TGCAGTGCCGGACCCAGGCATGAGCATTTCTTC.

To note about this clonotype: Since a much larger clone is just one base distant, this may be a read error. The rearrangement joins TRBV9 to TRBJ2-5; D gene uncertain. The CDR3 loop spans 15 amino acids. V was clipped by 3 bases and J by 11 bases, with 23 bases between them. Germline V gives CDR1 SGDLS, CDR2 YYNGEE. This chain's CDR3 is CASSEGQTWANEQYF. The CDR3 nucleotides are TGTGCCAGCAGCGAAGGGCAAACCTGGGCGAATGAGCAGTACTTC.

This clonotype was seen a handful of times. The chain joins TRBV4-1 to TRBJ2-1; the D gene is possibly TRBD1 (7 bases). The germline V and J ends were trimmed by 6 bases and 8 bases, with 20 bases remaining between them. CDR3 size: 15 residues. Germline assignment: CDR1 MGHRA and CDR2 YSYEKL. In DNA, the CDR3 is TGCGCCAGCAGTGGAGGGGCAGGGGGGATAGATGAGCAGTTCTTC. It codes for CASSGGAGGIDEQFF.

There are a few counts of this clonotype. The chain combines TRBV5-4 with TRBJ2-7; TRBD1 is a possible D gene (6 bases). There are 16 residues in the CDR3. V shed 4 bases and J shed 4 bases, with 21 bases lying between them. Germline V gene sequence: CDR1 SGHNT, CDR2 YYREEE (reference sequence). The CDR3 reads CASSQGIGPPGYEQYF. The CDR3 DNA reads as TGTGCCAGCAGCCAGGGGATAGGGCCCCCTGGATACGAGCAGTACTTC.

The chain employs TRBV5-1 and TRBJ2-1; D gene ambiguous. Trimming took off 4 bases at V and 5 bases at J, with 19 bases between the two ends. Germline assignment: CDR1 SGHRS and CDR2 YFSETQ. This CDR3 region has 16 residues. Written as DNA, the CDR3 is TGCGCCAGCAGCCCTAAGGACCTAACGGGCAACAATGAGCAGTTCTTC. Its translation is CASSPKDLTGNNEQFF.

This chain connects TRBV20-1 to TRBJ2-4; 9 bases fit TRBD1. CDR1 and CDR2 (germline): DFQATT, SNEGSKA (reference sequence). Losses at the gene ends were 3 bases for V and 12 bases for J; bases not matched to a gene: 12. This CDR3 has 14 residues. CDR3 bases: TGCAGTGCTAGCGGGGGGACAGGGTATAGGAGTCAGTACTTC. Protein sequence: CSASGGTGYRSQYF.

This chain connects TRBV21-1 to TRBJ1-1. TRBV21-1 is classified as a pseudogene. The CDR3 has 10 residues. CDR3 nucleotide sequence: TGTACCAGCATCCCAACTGAAGCTTTCTTT. It translates to CTSIPTEAFF.

The table lists this clonotype with a few counts. This sequence joins TRBV12-3 or TRBV12-4 and TRBJ1-5; D gene unclear. The CDR3 runs to 15 residues. V shed 6 bases and J shed 2 bases, with 14 bases lying between them. CDR3 sequence: CASRTGIQGNQPQHF. The DNA of the CDR3 is TGTGCCAGCAGGACGGGTATTCAAGGCAATCAGCCCCAGCATTTT.

This clonotype has just a few counts. J is TRBJ2-6 and V is TRBV5-1, with 9 positions matching TRBD1. Trimming at V came to 3 bases and at J to 4 bases, leaving 11 bases not matched to a gene. The CDR3 is 18 residues long. Germline V CDR1 and CDR2: SGHRS, YFSETQ. CDR3 in amino acids: CASSSQTGTGTGANVLTF. The CDR3 bases are TGCGCCAGCAGCTCTCAAACAGGGACAGGGACAGGGGCCAACGTCCTGACTTTC. Looking up the rest from reference TRBV5-1 and TRBJ2-6 gives the full variable domain: KAGVTQTPRYLIKTRGQQVTLSCSPISGHRSVSWYQQTPGQGLQFLFEYFSETQRNKGNFPGRFSGRQFSNSRSEMNVSTLELGDSALYLCASSSQTGTGTGANVLTFGAGSRLTVL.